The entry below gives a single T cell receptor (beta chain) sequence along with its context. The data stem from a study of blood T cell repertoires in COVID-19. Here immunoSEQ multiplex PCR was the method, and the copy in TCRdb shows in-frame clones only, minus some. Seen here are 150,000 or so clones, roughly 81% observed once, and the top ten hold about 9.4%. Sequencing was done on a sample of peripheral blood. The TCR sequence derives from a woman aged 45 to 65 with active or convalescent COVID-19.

As DNA, the CDR3 is TGTGCCAGCAGCCCTAAAGGGGACTTCGACGAGCAGTTCTTC. Translated, it gives CASSPKGDFDEQFF. The V call is TRBV7-3, the J call TRBJ2-1, with a possible D match to TRBD2 (6 bases). V lost 5 bases to trimming and J lost 10 bases, with 18 bases between them. Germline CDR1 reads SGHTA; CDR2 reads FQGTGA. The CDR3 is made up of 14 amino acids.